The entry below describes one T cell receptor beta chain. The antigen is not known. The assay was immunoSEQ multiplex PCR, and TCRdb's table has in-frame clones only and misses some. The data show about 38,000 clones, roughly three quarters seen once. In germline, CDR1 is SEHNR, CDR2 FQNEAQ (reference sequence). This CDR3 comprises 14 residues. Trimming removed 5 bases from V and 5 bases from J, with 13 bases in between. This entry is derived from a study of a mutant IDH1 vaccine in newly diagnosed glioma. Study summary: Treated individuals were around 62% male and approximately 38% female, averaging approximately 40 years of age. Prior therapy was radiotherapy, temozolomide, or both; most received both.

Findings and limits, study-wide: Immune responses induced by vaccination arose in about 93% of the patients.

The time point denotes: baseline, week 1 (first vaccination visit). The treatment here: pre-vaccination baseline after standard-of-care therapy. The genes are TRBV7-9 and TRBJ1-5; no definite D call. This specimen consisted of PBMCs, obtained from a glioma patient treated with radiotherapy, temozolomide or both. The TCR comes from a man in his forties with glioma. Some clones in this sample may be carry-over from other donors' samples. The CDR3 nucleotides are TGTGCCAGCAGCACGGCTCAAGCTTATCAGCCCCAGCATTTT. Its translation is CASSTAQAYQPQHF.